The T cell receptor beta chain under discussion was sequenced for a study of blood T cell repertoires in COVID-19. Study as a whole: Both acute and convalescent COVID-19 samples were obtained from the United States, Italy and Spain. PBMCs, B-cell-depleted T cells, or T cells were the source of the cDNA or gDNA that made up the material.

CDR3 length: 15 residues. Per germline, CDR1 SGDLS and CDR2 YYNGEE. The V segment lost 0 bases and the J segment 4 bases; nucleotides outside the gene matches: 4. This clone appeared a few times. Original data processing: Using reference gene primer amplification, nucleated cell counts were estimated. Clones were read by immunoSEQ multiplex PCR, and TCRdb kept only the in-frame ones, dropping some. D and trimming were read from the DNA, whereas the V and J calls and clone size are those reported in that table. This sample has under 200,000 clones, with around four fifths found just once. The clonotype was recovered from a man between 65 and 80 years old who had recovered from COVID-19. Sequencing was performed on peripheral blood. The chain links TRBV9 to TRBJ2-3; TRBD2 matches at 8 bases. The CDR3 nucleotides are TGTGCCAGCAGCGTAGGGTCACTAGCGGCAGATACGCAGTATTTT. Translation: CASSVGSLAADTQYF.